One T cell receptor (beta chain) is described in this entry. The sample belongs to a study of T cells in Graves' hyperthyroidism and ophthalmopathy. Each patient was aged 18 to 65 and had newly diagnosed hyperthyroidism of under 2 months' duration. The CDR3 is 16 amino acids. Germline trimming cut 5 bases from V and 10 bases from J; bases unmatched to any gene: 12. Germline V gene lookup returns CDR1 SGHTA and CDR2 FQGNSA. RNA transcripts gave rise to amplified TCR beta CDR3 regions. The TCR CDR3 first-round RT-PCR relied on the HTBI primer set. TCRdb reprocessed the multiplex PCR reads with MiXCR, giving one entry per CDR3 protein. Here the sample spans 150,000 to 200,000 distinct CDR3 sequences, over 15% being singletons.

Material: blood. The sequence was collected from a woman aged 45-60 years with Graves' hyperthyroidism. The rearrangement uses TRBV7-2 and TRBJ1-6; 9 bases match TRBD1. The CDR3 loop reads CASSRKGQGEYSPLHF. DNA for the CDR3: TGTGCCAGCAGCCGTAAGGGACAGGGCGAGTACTCACCCCTCCACTTT.